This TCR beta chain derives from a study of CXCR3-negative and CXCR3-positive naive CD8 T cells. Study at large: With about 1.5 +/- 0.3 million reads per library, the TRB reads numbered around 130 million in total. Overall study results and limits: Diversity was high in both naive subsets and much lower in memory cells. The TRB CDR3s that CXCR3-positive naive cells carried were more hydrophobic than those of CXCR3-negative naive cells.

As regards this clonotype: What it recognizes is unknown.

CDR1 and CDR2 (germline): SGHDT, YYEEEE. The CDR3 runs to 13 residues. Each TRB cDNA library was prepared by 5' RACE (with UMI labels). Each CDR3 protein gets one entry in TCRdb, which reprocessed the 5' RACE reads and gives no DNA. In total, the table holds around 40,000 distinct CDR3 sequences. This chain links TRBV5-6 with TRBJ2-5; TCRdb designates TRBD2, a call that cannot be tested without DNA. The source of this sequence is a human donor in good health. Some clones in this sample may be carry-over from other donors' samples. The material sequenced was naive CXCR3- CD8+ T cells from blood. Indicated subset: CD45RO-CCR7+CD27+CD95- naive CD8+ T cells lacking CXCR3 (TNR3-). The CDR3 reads CASSIGTAETQYF.